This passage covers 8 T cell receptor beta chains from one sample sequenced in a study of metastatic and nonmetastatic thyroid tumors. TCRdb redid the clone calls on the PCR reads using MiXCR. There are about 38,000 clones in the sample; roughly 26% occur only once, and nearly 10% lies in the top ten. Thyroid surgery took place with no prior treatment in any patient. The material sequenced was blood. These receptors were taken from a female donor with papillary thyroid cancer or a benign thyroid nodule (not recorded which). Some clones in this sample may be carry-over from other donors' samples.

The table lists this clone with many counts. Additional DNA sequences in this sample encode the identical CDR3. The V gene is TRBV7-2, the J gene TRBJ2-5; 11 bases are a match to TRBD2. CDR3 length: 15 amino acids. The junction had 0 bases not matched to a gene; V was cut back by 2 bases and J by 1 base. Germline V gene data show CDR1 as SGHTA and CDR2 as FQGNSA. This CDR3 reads CASSLLAGGQETQYF. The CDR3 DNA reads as TGTGCCAGCAGCTTACTAGCGGGGGGCCAAGAGACCCAGTACTTC.

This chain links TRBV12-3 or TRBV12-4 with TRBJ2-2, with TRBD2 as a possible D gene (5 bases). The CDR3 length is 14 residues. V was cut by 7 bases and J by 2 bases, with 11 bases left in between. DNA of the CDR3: TGTGCCAGCACCTTAGGAGGCAACACCGGGGAGCTGTTTTTT. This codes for CASTLGGNTGELFF.

The CDR3 DNA sequence: TGTGCCAGCAGCCAAGAAGGACAGGCGTCCTACGAGCAGTACTTC. This encodes CASSQEGQASYEQYF. This chain uses TRBV4-2 with TRBJ2-7, with 7 positions matching TRBD1. The CDR3 extends over 15 amino acids. Germline CDR1 reads LGHNA; CDR2 reads YNFKEQ. Trimming removed 0 bases from V and 1 base from J; junction bases left unmatched: 3.

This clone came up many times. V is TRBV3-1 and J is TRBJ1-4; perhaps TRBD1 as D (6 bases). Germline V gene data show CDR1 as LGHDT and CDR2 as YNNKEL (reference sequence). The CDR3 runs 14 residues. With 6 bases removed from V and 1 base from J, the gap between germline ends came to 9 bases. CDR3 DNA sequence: TGTGCCAGCAGACACAGGGAAACTAATGAAAAACTGTTTTTT. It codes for CASRHRETNEKLFF.

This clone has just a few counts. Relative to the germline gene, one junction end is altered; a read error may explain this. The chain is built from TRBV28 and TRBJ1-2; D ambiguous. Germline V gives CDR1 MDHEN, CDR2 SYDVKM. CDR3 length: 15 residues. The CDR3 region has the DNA TGTGCCAGCAGACACAGTGCGGATGTCAGCTATGTCTACACCTTC. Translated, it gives CASRHSADVSYVYTF.

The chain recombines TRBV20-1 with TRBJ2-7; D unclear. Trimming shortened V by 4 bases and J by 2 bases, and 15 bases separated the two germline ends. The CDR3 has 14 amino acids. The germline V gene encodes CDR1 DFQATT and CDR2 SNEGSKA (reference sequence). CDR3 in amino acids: CSAIFADLPYEQYF. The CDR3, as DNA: TGCAGTGCTATATTCGCGGATCTCCCCTACGAGCAGTACTTC.

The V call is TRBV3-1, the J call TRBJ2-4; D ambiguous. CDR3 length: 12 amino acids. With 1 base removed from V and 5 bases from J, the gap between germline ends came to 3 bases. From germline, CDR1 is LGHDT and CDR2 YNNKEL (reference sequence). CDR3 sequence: CASSQAENIQYF. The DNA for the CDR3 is TGTGCCAGCAGCCAAGCGGAAAACATTCAGTACTTC.

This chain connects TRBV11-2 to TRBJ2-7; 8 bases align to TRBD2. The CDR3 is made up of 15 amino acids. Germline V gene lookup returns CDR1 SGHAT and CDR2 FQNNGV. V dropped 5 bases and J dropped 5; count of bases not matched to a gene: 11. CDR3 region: CASSAPGLDLNEQYF. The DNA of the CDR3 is TGTGCCAGCAGCGCGCCGGGACTAGACCTAAACGAGCAGTACTTC.